This is a list of T cell receptor beta chains from one sample in a study of T cell repertoires in cytomegalovirus infection. TCRdb reanalysed the reads using MiXCR and keeps one entry per CDR3 protein. The repertoire holds 140,000 to 150,000 distinct CDR3 sequences, with around 32% as singletons. What these receptors recognize is not known. The material was CD8+ T cells from cultured PBMCs, obtained from culture after CMV antigen stimulation. These receptors were collected from a human donor in good health (CMV status not recorded). Some clones in this sample may be carry-over from other donors' samples. CDR3s include the opening cysteine and the closing phenylalanine or tryptophan. A D gene is named only where the DNA matches it firmly. Rows give clone size only sometimes, using once, few, many, or a class for an expanded clone.

>TRBJ2-3|many|TRBV5-6|17|NA
CASSPQETELYTDTQYF
TGTGCCAGCAGCCCACAGGAGACGGAACTATACACAGATACGCAGTATTTT
>TRBJ1-6|NA|TRBV7-8|16|NA
CASSPRDMTYNSPLHF
TGTGCCAGCAGCCCGCGGGACATGACCTATAATTCACCCCTCCACTTT
>TRBJ1-1|NA|TRBV19|15|TRBD1
CASSNRQGLGTEAFF
TGTGCCAGTAGTAATAGACAGGGGCTGGGGACTGAAGCTTTCTTT
>TRBJ2-7|many|TRBV7-6|16|TRBD1
CASSLAARTGEVEQYF
TGTGCCAGCAGCTTAGCGGCGAGGACAGGCGAGGTCGAGCAGTACTTC
>TRBJ2-3|few|TRBV11-2|20|TRBD2
CASSWIRTSGRALSPDTQYF
TGTGCCAGCAGCTGGATTCGGACTAGCGGGAGGGCCTTGTCGCCAGATACGCAGTATTTT
>TRBJ1-2|NA|TRBV6-1|15|TRBD1
CASRSDRGWNYGYTF
TGTGCCAGCAGGTCCGACAGGGGGTGGAACTATGGCTACACCTTC
>TRBJ1-2|NA|TRBV9|15|TRBD1
CASSGGQGTDYGYTF
TGTGCCAGCAGCGGGGGACAGGGTACCGACTATGGCTACACCTTC
>TRBJ1-1|NA|TRBV4-1|15|NA
CASSPLERGQAEAFF
TGCGCCAGCAGCCCCCTAGAGCGGGGCCAGGCTGAAGCTTTCTTT
>TRBJ2-5|once|TRBV7-9|16|TRBD1
CASRPSNRGPGETQYF
TGTGCCAGCAGACCATCGAACAGGGGGCCGGGAGAGACCCAGTACTTC
>TRBJ2-7|NA|TRBV5-4|14|TRBD1
CASSLGDRAYEQYF
TGTGCCAGCAGCTTGGGGGACAGGGCCTACGAGCAGTACTTC
>TRBJ2-3|NA|TRBV27|14|NA
CASSLFLPRDTQYF
TGTGCCAGCAGTTTATTCCTTCCGCGGGATACGCAGTATTTT
>TRBJ1-2|many|TRBV12-5|13|NA
CASGLGLNYGYTF
TGTGCTAGTGGTTTGGGTTTGAACTATGGCTACACCTTC